The 27 T cell receptor beta chains below come from one sample, sequenced in a study of blood T cell repertoires in COVID-19. The data were produced by immunoSEQ multiplex PCR, yet TCRdb's version contains in-frame clones alone and is incomplete. In the table there are approximately 100,000 clones, roughly 83% of which are singletons. The sample was peripheral blood. These receptors were collected from a woman aged 60-75 years with acute or convalescent COVID-19.

This clone was observed a handful of times. V and J are TRBV4-2 and TRBJ2-3, with TRBD2 matching over 7 bases. J gave up 4 bases and V 1 base, and 14 bases lay outside the gene matches. Germline V lookup: CDR1 LGHNA, CDR2 YNFKEQ. This CDR3 contains 18 residues. The CDR3 sequence is CASSQVWFGLGRSDTQYF. DNA of the CDR3: TGTGCCAGCAGCCAAGTTTGGTTCGGACTAGGGCGCTCAGATACGCAGTATTTT.

The rearrangement joins TRBV7-2 to TRBJ2-5, with 13 bases lining up with TRBD2. Germline assignment: CDR1 SGHTA and CDR2 FQGNSA. V lost 0 bases and J lost 2; bases outside the gene matches: 6. The CDR3 has 18 amino acids. The CDR3 loop is CASSLASTSGGGQETQYF. The CDR3 DNA sequence: TGTGCCAGCAGCTTAGCCTCTACTAGCGGGGGGGGGCAAGAGACCCAGTACTTC.

The chain has TRBV6-5 and TRBJ2-3, with unresolved D. V was trimmed by 0 bases and J by 4 bases, leaving 11 bases between them. This CDR3 has 15 amino acids. Germline V gene sequence: CDR1 MNHEY, CDR2 SVGAGI. The CDR3 sequence is CASSYSAFQADTQYF. DNA for the CDR3: TGTGCCAGCAGTTACTCTGCTTTTCAGGCAGATACGCAGTATTTT.

The chain recombines TRBV28 with TRBJ1-3, with D hard to call. The CDR3 loop spans 13 amino acids. Trimming left V 6 bases short and J 0 bases short, with 6 bases between. Germline CDR1 and CDR2: MDHEN and SYDVKM. CDR3 sequence reads: CASRPSSGNTIYF. Here the CDR3 DNA reads TGTGCCAGCAGGCCGAGCTCTGGAAACACCATATATTTT.

The chain has TRBV7-9 and TRBJ1-1, with TRBD1 matching 7 bases. Unmatched junction bases numbered 16, after V lost 2 bases and J lost 1 base. The CDR3 is 19 amino acids. The germline CDR1 and CDR2 sequences are SEHNR and FQNEAQ (reference sequence). The CDR3 coding sequence is TGTGCCAGCAGCTTAAGGAGTAGGGGGCCTAGAGGCGCGAACACTGAAGCTTTCTTT. Translated, it gives CASSLRSRGPRGANTEAFF.

V usage is TRBV5-6 and J usage is TRBJ2-3, with 7 positions matching TRBD1. This CDR3 comprises 13 residues. Unmatched junction bases numbered 2, after V lost 7 bases and J lost 0 bases. CDR1 is SGHDT and CDR2 is YYEEEE in the germline V gene. The CDR3 nucleotides read TGTGCCAGCCGGGGACAGAGCACAGATACGCAGTATTTT. Its protein product is CASRGQSTDTQYF.

The chain is built from TRBV11-2 and TRBJ1-2; no clear D. CDR1 and CDR2 from the germline V gene are SGHAT and FQNNGV. The CDR3 has 15 amino acids. The V gene lost 0 bases and the J gene lost 7 bases, with 15 bases spanning the gap. CDR3 residues: CASSLEGYTAAGYTF. The CDR3 nucleotides read TGTGCCAGCAGCTTAGAAGGCTATACGGCGGCTGGCTACACCTTC.

The chain uses TRBV9 and TRBJ2-3; 10 bases are shared with TRBD2. There are 16 residues in the CDR3. The germline gives CDR1 SGDLS, CDR2 YYNGEE. The V and J ends lost 0 bases and 6 bases, in that order; junction bases with no gene match: 7. The CDR3 nucleotides read TGTGCCAGCAGCGTAGGGAGCGGGGGGGCAGGGGATACGCAGTATTTT. Encoded protein: CASSVGSGGAGDTQYF.

This chain connects TRBV7-2 to TRBJ1-1; 8 positions match TRBD1. Germline CDR1 SGHTA, CDR2 FQGNSA. V lost 4 bases, J lost 4 bases, and 8 bases stayed unmatched. The CDR3 runs 15 residues. The CDR3 loop is CASSSRLTGGTEAFF. The CDR3 DNA reads TGTGCCAGCAGCTCGCGACTAACAGGGGGCACTGAAGCTTTCTTT.

The chain combines TRBV2 with TRBJ1-2; D not certain. Germline V gene lookup returns CDR1 SNHLY and CDR2 FYNNEI. The V and J ends lost 6 bases and 7 bases respectively, with 15 bases between them. This CDR3 has 13 residues. The DNA of the CDR3 is TGTGCCAGCAGGGTCGAGGTTCCGGGTGGCTACACCTTC. Its translation is CASRVEVPGGYTF.

The chain has TRBV27 and TRBJ2-3; 8 nucleotides align to TRBD2. Germline trimming cut 4 bases from V and 3 bases from J; bases unmatched to any gene: 3. CDR1 and CDR2 from the germline V gene are MNHEY and SMNVEV (reference sequence). This CDR3 has 14 amino acids. CDR3 region: CASSSRGVTDTQYF. CDR3 nucleotides: TGTGCCAGCAGTTCGCGGGGGGTGACAGATACGCAGTATTTT.

The chain uses TRBV12-3 or TRBV12-4 and TRBJ2-2, with D perhaps matching TRBD2 (5 bases). The CDR3 loop spans 13 amino acids. Trimming pared 5 bases from V and 5 bases from J, leaving 9 bases between. The CDR3 loop is CASSRRGTGELFF. In DNA, the CDR3 is TGTGCCAGCAGTCGGAGAGGGACCGGGGAGCTGTTTTTT.

The chain recombines TRBV6-5 with TRBJ2-3; 14 nucleotides line up with TRBD2. The CDR3 has 16 residues. Germline values: CDR1 MNHEY, CDR2 SVGAGI. Trimming cost V 0 bases and J 6 bases; bases outside gene matches: 2. The CDR3 loop is CASSYSTSGGADTQYF. CDR3 coding DNA: TGTGCCAGCAGTTACTCGACTAGCGGGGGGGCGGATACGCAGTATTTT.

The chain links TRBV7-3 to TRBJ2-2; 8 bases match TRBD2. The CDR3 is 17 residues long. V dropped 5 bases and J dropped 4; count of bases not matched to a gene: 12. Germline V gene sequence: CDR1 SGHTA, CDR2 FQGTGA. The CDR3: CASSPHDPLAATGELFF. The DNA of the CDR3 is TGTGCCAGCAGCCCACATGACCCACTAGCGGCCACCGGGGAGCTGTTTTTT. Supplemented by reference TRBV7-3 and TRBJ2-2, the full variable domain reads GAGVSQTPSNKVTEKGKYVELRCDPISGHTALYWYRQSLGQGPEFLIYFQGTGAADDSGLPNDRFFAVRPEGSVSTLKIQRTERGDSAVYLCASSPHDPLAATGELFFGEGSRLTVL.

The chain links TRBV28 to TRBJ2-7; weak D call: TRBD2 (6 bases). The CDR3 extends over 12 amino acids. CDR1 is MDHEN and CDR2 is SYDVKM in the germline V gene. Trimming left V 9 bases short and J 7 bases short, with 16 bases between. The CDR3 reads CASRRVDGEQYF. CDR3 in DNA: TGTGCCAGTAGGAGGGTTGACGGAGAGCAGTACTTC.

The chain has TRBV28 and TRBJ1-3, with D perhaps TRBD1 (6 bases). This CDR3 has 14 amino acids. CDR1 MDHEN and CDR2 SYDVKM come from the germline V gene. Trimming removed 6 bases at V and 4 bases at J, with 13 bases between. The CDR3 reads CASSDGGQGNTIYF. The CDR3 DNA reads as TGTGCCAGCAGCGACGGGGGGCAAGGAAACACCATATATTTT.

The CDR3 sequence is CASSESKGMGTEAFF. In DNA, the CDR3 is TGTGCCAGCAGTGAATCTAAGGGGATGGGCACTGAAGCTTTCTTT. The chain is built from TRBV25-1 and TRBJ1-1, with D tentatively TRBD1 (5 bases). Germline V gives CDR1 MGHDK, CDR2 SYGVNS. Trimming removed 1 base at V and 4 bases at J, with 13 bases between. The CDR3 spans 15 residues.

The V gene is TRBV27, the J gene TRBJ2-7; 10 bases line up with TRBD2. Germline lookup yields CDR1 MNHEY and CDR2 SMNVEV (reference sequence). The CDR3 has 15 residues. J was trimmed by 2 bases and V by 4 bases; bases with no gene match: 5. The CDR3 sequence is CASSSQLAGPYEQYF. For the CDR3, the DNA is TGTGCCAGCAGTTCCCAACTAGCGGGGCCCTACGAGCAGTACTTC.

V and J are TRBV28 and TRBJ1-2; D call uncertain. V gave up 5 bases and J gave up 4 bases, with 8 bases separating them. The CDR3 has 12 residues. CDR1 and CDR2 (germline): MDHEN, SYDVKM. The DNA for the CDR3 is TGTGCCAGCAGTCCCGGTCCCTATGGCTACACCTTC. It specifies CASSPGPYGYTF.

The chain has TRBV6-5 and TRBJ2-3, with TRBD2 identical over 9 bases. Germline values: CDR1 MNHEY, CDR2 SVGAGI. CDR3 length equals 14 residues. The junction had 5 bases not matched to a gene; V was cut back by 4 bases and J by 6 bases. Here the CDR3 DNA reads TGTGCCAGCAGTTTCGTAGCGGGGGTTGATACGCAGTATTTT. Its protein product is CASSFVAGVDTQYF.

The chain links TRBV2 to TRBJ1-2; D is uncertain. The V gene's germline CDR1 is SNHLY and CDR2 FYNNEI. The CDR3 is 12 amino acids. Trimming shortened V by 5 bases and J by 3 bases, and 7 bases separated the two germline ends. CDR3 protein: CASSPVDYGYTF. In DNA, the CDR3 is TGTGCCAGCAGTCCTGTAGACTATGGCTACACCTTC.

The chain employs TRBV5-1 and TRBJ2-6; D gene unclear. V was shortened by 2 bases and J by 0 bases, with 3 bases between the two germline ends. The CDR3 totals 14 residues. The germline gives CDR1 SGHRS, CDR2 YFSETQ. DNA for the CDR3: TGCGCCAGCAGCTTCAACTCTGGGGCCAACGTCCTGACTTTC. Protein: CASSFNSGANVLTF.

V usage is TRBV5-4 and J usage is TRBJ1-2, with D unclear. Trimming removed 6 bases at V and 1 base at J, with 16 bases between. Germline V lookup: CDR1 SGHNT, CDR2 YYREEE (reference sequence). The CDR3 loop spans 15 amino acids. The CDR3 nucleotides are TGTGCCAGCACCCCTGTAGCGGCGGGTAACTATGGCTACACCTTC. Protein: CASTPVAAGNYGYTF.

This clone showed up many times. The gene calls are TRBV5-1 and TRBJ1-1; D is possibly TRBD1 (5 bases). The V and J ends lost 2 bases and 0 bases respectively, with 14 bases between them. Per germline, CDR1 SGHRS and CDR2 YFSETQ. CDR3 length: 16 amino acids. CDR3 sequence (DNA): TGCGCCAGCAGCTTTAGGAGGGGCGAGGTGAACACTGAAGCTTTCTTT. Protein sequence: CASSFRRGEVNTEAFF.

This clone was observed once. V gene TRBV19 combines with J gene TRBJ1-3; D is possibly TRBD1 (6 bases). The ends were cut back, 5 bases at V and 3 bases at J, with 11 bases in the middle. This CDR3 is 14 amino acids long. Germline V CDR1 and CDR2: LNHDA, SQIVND (reference sequence). The CDR3 here is CASSAQGLGNTIYF. The CDR3 bases are TGTGCCAGTAGTGCACAGGGTCTTGGAAACACCATATATTTT.

This clone has a single count. The J gene is TRBJ1-6, the V gene TRBV7-2, with no clear D. Trimming cost V 3 bases and J 7 bases, with 16 bases left between them. The CDR3 sequence is 16 residues long. Germline V gene data show CDR1 as SGHTA and CDR2 as FQGNSA. CDR3 sequence: CASSFAVPRGNSPLHF. CDR3 nucleotide sequence: TGTGCCAGCAGCTTTGCGGTCCCGAGAGGAAATTCACCCCTCCACTTT.

The chain couples TRBV13 to TRBJ1-6; possibly TRBD1 for D (6 bases). V was cut by 2 bases and J by 6 bases, with 14 bases left in between. This CDR3 region has 16 residues. Germline V gives CDR1 PRHDT, CDR2 FYEKMQ (reference sequence). In DNA form, the CDR3 reads TGTGCCAGCAGCTTAAAAGGGGGGGGACTTAATTCACCCCTCCACTTT. Its translation: CASSLKGGGLNSPLHF.